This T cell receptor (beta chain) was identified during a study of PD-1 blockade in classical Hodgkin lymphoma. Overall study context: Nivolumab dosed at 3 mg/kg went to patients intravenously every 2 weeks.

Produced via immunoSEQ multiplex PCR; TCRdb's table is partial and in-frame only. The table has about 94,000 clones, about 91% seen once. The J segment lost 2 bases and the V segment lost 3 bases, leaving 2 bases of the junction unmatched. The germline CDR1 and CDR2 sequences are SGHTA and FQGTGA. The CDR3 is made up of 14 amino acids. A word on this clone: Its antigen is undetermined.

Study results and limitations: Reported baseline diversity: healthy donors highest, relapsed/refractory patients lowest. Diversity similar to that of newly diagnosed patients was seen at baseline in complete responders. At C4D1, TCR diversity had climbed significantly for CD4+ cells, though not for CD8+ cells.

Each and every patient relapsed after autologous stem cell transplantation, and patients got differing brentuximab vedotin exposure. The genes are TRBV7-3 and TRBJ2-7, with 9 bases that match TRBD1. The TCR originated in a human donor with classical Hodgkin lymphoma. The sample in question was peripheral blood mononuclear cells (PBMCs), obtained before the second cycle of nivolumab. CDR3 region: CASSFDRGAYEQYF. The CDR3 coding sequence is TGTGCCAGCAGCTTTGACAGGGGGGCCTACGAGCAGTACTTC.